This T cell receptor (beta chain) is from a study of blood T cell repertoires in COVID-19. Study in general: Both acute and convalescent COVID-19 samples were obtained from the United States, Italy and Spain. PBMCs, B-cell-depleted T cells, or T cells provided the cDNA or gDNA that made up the material.

Germline lookup yields CDR1 LGHDT and CDR2 YNNKEL (reference sequence). V lost 6 bases and J lost 0; bases outside the gene matches: 4. CDR3 length: 16 residues. Repertoires were generated with immunoSEQ multiplex PCR, while TCRdb's copy carries only in-frame clones and drops some. There are 110,000 to 150,000 clones in the sample; more than 65% occur only once, and around 4% lies in the top ten. Sequenced sample: peripheral blood. This receptor was obtained from a man aged 55 to 70 with acute or convalescent COVID-19. The rearrangement uses TRBV3-1 (or the pseudogene TRBV3-2) and TRBJ2-1, with 11 nucleotides matching TRBD2. The chain's CDR3 is CASSGTSGSSYNEQFF. CDR3 sequence (DNA): TGTGCCAGCAGTGGGACTAGCGGAAGCTCCTACAATGAGCAGTTCTTC.